Below, 3 T cell receptor beta chains from the same sample are listed, as sequenced in a study of PD-L1 blockade in urothelial cancer. The sample's time point: pretreatment peripheral blood. Profiling relied on immunoSEQ multiplex PCR, and the TCRdb table lists in-frame clones only, not all of them. The sample lists over 100,000 clones, around 85% occurring once. Specimen: PBMCs, collected around atezolizumab (anti-PD-L1) treatment. The receptors come from a man over 45 with urothelial cancer.

The chain has TRBV4-2 and TRBJ2-7; 7 nucleotides align to TRBD1. The length of the CDR3 is 15 residues. Germline V gene data show CDR1 as LGHNA and CDR2 as YNFKEQ. Losses at the gene ends were 5 bases for V and 3 bases for J; bases not matched to a gene: 10. CDR3 in amino acids: CASSESRDSLYEQYF. The CDR3 region has the DNA TGTGCCAGCAGCGAAAGCAGGGACAGCCTCTACGAGCAGTACTTC.

The chain combines TRBV5-8 with TRBJ1-2, with D possibly matching TRBD1 (6 bases). Germline CDR1 SGHTS, CDR2 YDEGEE. There are 16 residues in the CDR3. V was cut by 0 bases and J by 3 bases, with 15 bases left in between. The CDR3 region is CASSLVGGARDYGYTF. CDR3 coding DNA: TGTGCCAGCAGCTTGGTAGGGGGGGCGCGGGACTATGGCTACACCTTC.

A word on this clone: A read error may produce the germline difference seen at one junction end. The rearrangement links TRBV6-1 to TRBJ2-3; perhaps TRBD2 as D (6 bases). This CDR3 comprises 15 residues. CDR1 is MNHNS and CDR2 is SASEGT in the germline V gene. CDR3 loop: CANSEYGGTVDTQYF. The DNA for the CDR3 is TGTGCCAACAGTGAATATGGCGGGACGGTAGATACGCAGTATTTT.